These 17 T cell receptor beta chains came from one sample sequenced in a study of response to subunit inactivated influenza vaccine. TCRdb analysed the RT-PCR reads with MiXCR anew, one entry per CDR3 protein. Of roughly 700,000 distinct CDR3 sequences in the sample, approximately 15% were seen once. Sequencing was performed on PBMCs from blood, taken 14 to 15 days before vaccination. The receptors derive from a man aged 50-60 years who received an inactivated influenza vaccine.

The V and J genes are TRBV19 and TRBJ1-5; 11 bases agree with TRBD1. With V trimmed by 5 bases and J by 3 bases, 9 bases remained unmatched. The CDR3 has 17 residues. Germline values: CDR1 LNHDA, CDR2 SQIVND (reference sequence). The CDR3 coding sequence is TGTGCCAGTAGTGGAGGGACAGGGGGGCCCTTCAATCAGCCCCAGCATTTT. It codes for CASSGGTGGPFNQPQHF.

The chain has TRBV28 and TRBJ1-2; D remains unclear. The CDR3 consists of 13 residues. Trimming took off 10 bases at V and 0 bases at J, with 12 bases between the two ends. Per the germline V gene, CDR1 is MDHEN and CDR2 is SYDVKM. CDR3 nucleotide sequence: TGTGCCACCGGACTGCCAGCTAACTATGGCTACACCTTC. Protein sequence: CATGLPANYGYTF.

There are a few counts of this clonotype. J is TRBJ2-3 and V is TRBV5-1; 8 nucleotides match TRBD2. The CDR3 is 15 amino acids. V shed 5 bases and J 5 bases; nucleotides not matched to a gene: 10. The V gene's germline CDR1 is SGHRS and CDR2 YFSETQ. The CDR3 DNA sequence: TGCGCCAGCAGGCCGGTCCCGGGAGGGGGAGATACGCAGTATTTT. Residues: CASRPVPGGGDTQYF.

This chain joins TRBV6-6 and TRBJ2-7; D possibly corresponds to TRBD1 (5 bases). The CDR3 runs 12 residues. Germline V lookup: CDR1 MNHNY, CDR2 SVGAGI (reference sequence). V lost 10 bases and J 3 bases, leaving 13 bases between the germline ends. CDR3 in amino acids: CATQDKIYEQYF. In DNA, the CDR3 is TGTGCCACACAGGACAAGATCTACGAGCAGTACTTC.

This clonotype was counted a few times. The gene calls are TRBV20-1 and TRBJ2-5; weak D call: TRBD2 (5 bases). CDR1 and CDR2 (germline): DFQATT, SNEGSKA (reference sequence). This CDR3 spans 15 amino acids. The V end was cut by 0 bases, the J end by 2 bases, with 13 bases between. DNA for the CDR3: TGCAGTGCTAGAGATCTTCCGGGGATTCAAGAGACCCAGTACTTC. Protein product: CSARDLPGIQETQYF.

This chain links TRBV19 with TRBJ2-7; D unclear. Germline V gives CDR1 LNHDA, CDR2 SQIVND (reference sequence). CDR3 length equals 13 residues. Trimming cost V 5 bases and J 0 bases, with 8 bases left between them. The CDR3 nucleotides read TGTGCCAGTAGTGCAACGGTCTCCTACGAGCAGTACTTC. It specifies CASSATVSYEQYF. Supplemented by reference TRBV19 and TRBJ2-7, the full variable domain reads DGGITQSPKYLFRKEGQNVTLSCEQNLNHDAMYWYRQDPGQGLRLIYYSQIVNDFQKGDIAEGYSVSREKKESFPLTVTSAQKNPTAFYLCASSATVSYEQYFGPGTRLTVT.

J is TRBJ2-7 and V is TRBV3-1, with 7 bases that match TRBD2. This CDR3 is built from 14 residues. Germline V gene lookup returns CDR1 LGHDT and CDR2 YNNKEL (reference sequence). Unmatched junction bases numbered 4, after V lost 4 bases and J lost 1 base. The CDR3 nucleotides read TGTGCCAGCAGCCGAAGCGGGGAGTCCTACGAGCAGTACTTC. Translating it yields CASSRSGESYEQYF.

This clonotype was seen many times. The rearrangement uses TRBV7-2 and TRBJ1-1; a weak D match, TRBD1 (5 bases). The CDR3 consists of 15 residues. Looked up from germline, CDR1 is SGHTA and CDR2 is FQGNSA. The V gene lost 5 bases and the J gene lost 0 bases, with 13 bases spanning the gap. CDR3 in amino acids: CASSVGTGMNTEAFF. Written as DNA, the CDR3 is TGTGCCAGCAGCGTAGGGACTGGTATGAACACTGAAGCTTTCTTT.

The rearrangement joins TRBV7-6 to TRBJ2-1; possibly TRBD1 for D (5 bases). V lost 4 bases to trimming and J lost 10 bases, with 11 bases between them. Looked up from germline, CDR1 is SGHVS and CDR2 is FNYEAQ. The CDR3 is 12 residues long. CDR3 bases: TGTGCCAGCAGCTCAGGGCGACTGGAGCAGTTCTTC. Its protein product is CASSSGRLEQFF.

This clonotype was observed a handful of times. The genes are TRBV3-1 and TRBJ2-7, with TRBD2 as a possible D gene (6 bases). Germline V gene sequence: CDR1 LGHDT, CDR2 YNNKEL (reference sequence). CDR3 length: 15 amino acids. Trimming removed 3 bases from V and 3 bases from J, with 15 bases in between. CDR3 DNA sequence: TGTGCCAGCAGCCAGGGATTTGGAGGGTACTACGAGCAGTACTTC. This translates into CASSQGFGGYYEQYF.

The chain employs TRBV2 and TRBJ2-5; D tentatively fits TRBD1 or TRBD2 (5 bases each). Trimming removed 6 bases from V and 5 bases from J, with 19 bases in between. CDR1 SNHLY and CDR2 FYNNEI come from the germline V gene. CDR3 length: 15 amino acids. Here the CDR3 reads CASRPGREPGETQYF. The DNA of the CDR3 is TGTGCCAGCAGACCGGGACGAGAACCGGGGGAGACCCAGTACTTC.

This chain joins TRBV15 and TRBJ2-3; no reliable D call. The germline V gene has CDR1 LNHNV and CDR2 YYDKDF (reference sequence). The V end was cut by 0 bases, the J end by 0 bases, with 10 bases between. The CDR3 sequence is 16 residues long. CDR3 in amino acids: CATSRDDQTSTDTQYF. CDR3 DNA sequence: TGTGCCACCAGCAGAGATGATCAGACCAGCACAGATACGCAGTATTTT.

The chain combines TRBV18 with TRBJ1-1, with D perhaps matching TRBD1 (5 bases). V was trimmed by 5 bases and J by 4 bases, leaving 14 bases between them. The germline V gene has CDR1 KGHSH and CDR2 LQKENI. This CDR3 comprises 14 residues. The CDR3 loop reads CASSIGAQSTEAFF. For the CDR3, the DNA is TGTGCCAGCTCAATAGGGGCTCAGAGCACTGAAGCTTTCTTT.

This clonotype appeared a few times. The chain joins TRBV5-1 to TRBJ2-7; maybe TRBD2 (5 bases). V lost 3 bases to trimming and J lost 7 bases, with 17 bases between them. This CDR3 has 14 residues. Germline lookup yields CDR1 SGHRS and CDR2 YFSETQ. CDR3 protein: CASSSRAISGEQYF. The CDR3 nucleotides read TGCGCCAGCAGCTCCCGAGCTATCTCGGGGGAGCAGTACTTC.

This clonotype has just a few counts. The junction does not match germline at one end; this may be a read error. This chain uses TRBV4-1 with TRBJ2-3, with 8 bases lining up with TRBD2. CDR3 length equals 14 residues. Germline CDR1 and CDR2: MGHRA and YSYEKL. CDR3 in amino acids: CASSHAGGTGGENF. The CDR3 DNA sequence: TGCGCCAGCAGCCACGCCGGGGGGACCGGGGGGGAAAATTTT.

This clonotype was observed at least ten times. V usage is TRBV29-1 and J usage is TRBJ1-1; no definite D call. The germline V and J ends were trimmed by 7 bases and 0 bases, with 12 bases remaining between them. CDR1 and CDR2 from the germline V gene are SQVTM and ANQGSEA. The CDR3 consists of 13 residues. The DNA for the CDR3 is TGCAGCGCCCTTAGGGAATTGAACACTGAAGCTTTCTTT. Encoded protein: CSALRELNTEAFF.

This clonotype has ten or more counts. The CDR3 DNA is TGTGCCAGCAGTTACTCGCCGACGACTTTGGATACGCAGTATTTT. Translated, it gives CASSYSPTTLDTQYF. The V and J genes are TRBV6-2 or TRBV6-3 and TRBJ2-3; D is undetermined. Trimming stripped 0 bases from V and 6 bases from J, with 13 bases between. The germline V gene encodes CDR1 MNHEY and CDR2 SVGEGT. This CDR3 is 15 amino acids long.